Each of the 13 T cell receptor beta chains below was sequenced from the same sample in a study of blood T cell repertoires in COVID-19. The method was immunoSEQ multiplex PCR; TCRdb's version includes in-frame clones alone and lacks a portion of them. The sample has tens of thousands of clones; about 80% are singletons. The sample consisted of peripheral blood. The receptors shown here come from a man of 80 years or more with COVID-19, enrolled during active disease.

The CDR3 region is CASSLGHTRTTGELFF. The CDR3 DNA sequence: TGCGCCAGCAGCCTAGGACACACCCGGACCACCGGGGAGCTGTTTTTT. This chain joins TRBV10-2 and TRBJ2-2; D is possibly TRBD1 (5 bases). CDR1 is WSHSY and CDR2 is SAAADI in the germline V gene. This CDR3 comprises 16 residues. V gave up 6 bases and J gave up 4 bases, with 18 bases separating them.

CDR3 nucleotides: TGCGCCAGCAGCCAAGATACGACGGCACGGAGGAGGGGCTACACCTTC. Its translation is CASSQDTTARRRGYTF. This chain links TRBV4-1 with TRBJ1-2; D gene uncertain. Germline assignment: CDR1 MGHRA and CDR2 YSYEKL. CDR3 length: 16 amino acids. Trimming pared 0 bases from V and 8 bases from J, leaving 19 bases between.

The chain couples TRBV5-1 to TRBJ1-3, with unresolved D. The CDR3 sequence is 14 residues long. Trimming stripped 5 bases from V and 4 bases from J, with 13 bases between. The germline V gene has CDR1 SGHRS and CDR2 YFSETQ. The CDR3 region has the DNA TGCGCCAGCAGTCTTCGGGAACCAGGAAACACCATATATTTT. It is translated as CASSLREPGNTIYF.

The chain is built from TRBV13 and TRBJ1-5, with 8 bases lining up with TRBD1. The V and J ends lost 2 bases and 2 bases, in that order; junction bases with no gene match: 11. The germline gives CDR1 PRHDT, CDR2 FYEKMQ (reference sequence). The CDR3 runs 18 residues. The CDR3 reads CASSLRQGASPRNQPQHF. The DNA for the CDR3 is TGTGCCAGCAGCTTACGGCAGGGGGCTTCCCCCCGCAATCAGCCCCAGCATTTT.

CDR3 in DNA: TGTGCCAGCAGCTTAATGCACAGCTCTGGAAACACCATATATTTT. This translates into CASSLMHSSGNTIYF. This sequence joins TRBV7-3 and TRBJ1-3, with D unresolved. Deletions cut 1 base from V and 0 bases from J, with 7 bases between. This CDR3 is 15 amino acids long. CDR1 SGHTA and CDR2 FQGTGA come from the germline V gene. The variable domain in full, completed from reference TRBV7-3 and TRBJ1-3, reads GAGVSQTPSNKVTEKGKYVELRCDPISGHTALYWYRQSLGQGPEFLIYFQGTGAADDSGLPNDRFFAVRPEGSVSTLKIQRTERGDSAVYLCASSLMHSSGNTIYFGEGSWLTVV.

The chain has TRBV5-1 and TRBJ2-1; D call uncertain. Germline CDR1 and CDR2: SGHRS and YFSETQ. Trimming shortened V by 4 bases and J by 4 bases, and 12 bases separated the two germline ends. The CDR3 sequence is 14 residues long. The CDR3 DNA sequence: TGCGCCAGCAGCCCAGGTACCCTATACAATGAGCAGTTCTTC. Its protein product is CASSPGTLYNEQFF.

The chain joins TRBV19 to TRBJ1-2; 8 nucleotides agree with TRBD1. Trimming took 3 bases from V and 4 from J; bases not matched to a gene: 13. Germline V gene lookup returns CDR1 LNHDA and CDR2 SQIVND (reference sequence). The CDR3 consists of 17 residues. The CDR3 is CASSIAFRDRHPYGYTF. The DNA of the CDR3 is TGTGCCAGTAGTATCGCATTTCGGGACAGGCACCCCTATGGCTACACCTTC.

This rearrangement joins TRBV2 to TRBJ2-5; 13 nucleotides line up with TRBD2. The CDR3 spans 14 residues. V dropped 5 bases and J dropped 10; count of bases not matched to a gene: 7. Germline V gene sequence: CDR1 SNHLY, CDR2 FYNNEI. CDR3 sequence reads: CASSIRTSGGVQYF. CDR3 nucleotides: TGTGCCAGCAGTATCCGGACTAGCGGGGGCGTCCAGTACTTC.

The chain combines TRBV6-6 with TRBJ1-5; 9 bases agree with TRBD1. The CDR3 has 14 residues. Per germline, CDR1 MNHNY and CDR2 SVGAGI (reference sequence). The J segment lost 6 bases and the V segment lost 4 bases, leaving 4 bases of the junction unmatched. In DNA form, the CDR3 reads TGTGCCAGCAGTTCCGGACAGGGGAGTCAGCCCCAGCATTTT. Translated: CASSSGQGSQPQHF.

This chain joins TRBV28 and TRBJ1-6, with TRBD1 matching over 7 bases. The CDR3 consists of 13 residues. The germline V gene has CDR1 MDHEN and CDR2 SYDVKM. V dropped 10 bases and J dropped 7; count of bases not matched to a gene: 7. For the CDR3, the DNA is TGTGCCACATACAGGGGCCCAAATTCACCCCTCCACTTT. This encodes CATYRGPNSPLHF.

CDR3 coding DNA: TGTGCCAGCAGCGCTACAGGGCTCCAGACGTACACTGAAGCTTTCTTT. Its translation is CASSATGLQTYTEAFF. This chain uses TRBV7-2 with TRBJ1-1; D is possibly TRBD1 (6 bases). V lost 5 bases and J 3 bases, leaving 19 bases between the germline ends. The CDR3 extends over 16 amino acids. Germline V gene data show CDR1 as SGHTA and CDR2 as FQGNSA.

The chain recombines TRBV29-1 with TRBJ1-1; 9 positions agree with TRBD1. The trim removed 5 bases at V and 1 base at J, leaving 8 bases unmatched. The CDR3 runs to 15 residues. Germline V gene sequence: CDR1 SQVTM, CDR2 ANQGSEA. Here the CDR3 DNA reads TGCAGCGTTCTACAGGGGGCGCGGAGGAACACTGAAGCTTTCTTT. It translates to CSVLQGARRNTEAFF.

The chain carries TRBV2 and TRBJ1-2, with 7 bases matching TRBD1. Germline V gene lookup returns CDR1 SNHLY and CDR2 FYNNEI. The CDR3 is 12 amino acids. The junction had 5 bases not matched to a gene; V was cut back by 9 bases and J by 4 bases. The CDR3 reads CARQGPGYGYTF. CDR3 bases: TGTGCCAGACAGGGGCCAGGCTATGGCTACACCTTC.